Listed here are 27 T cell receptor beta chains from one sample, sequenced in a study of response to subunit inactivated influenza vaccine. TCRdb passed the RT-PCR reads through MiXCR, listing each CDR3 protein once. Of about 800,000 distinct CDR3 sequences listed, approximately 21% are singletons. The sequences come from PBMCs from blood, collected approximately 5 days after vaccination. The origin of the receptors is a man aged 50 or older who received an inactivated influenza vaccine.

The chain has TRBV14 and TRBJ1-2, with a possible D match to TRBD1 (5 bases). From germline, CDR1 is SGHDN and CDR2 FVKESK. V was cut by 1 base and J by 2 bases, with 14 bases left in between. The CDR3 is 16 amino acids. CDR3 sequence: CASSQGPDTWNYGYTF. The CDR3 bases are TGTGCCAGCAGCCAAGGACCGGACACTTGGAACTATGGCTACACCTTC. Full variable domain (outside the CDR3, taken from reference TRBV14 and TRBJ1-2): EAGVTQFPSHSVIEKGQTVTLRCDPISGHDNLYWYRRVMGKEIKFLLHFVKESKQDESGMPNNRFLAERTGGTYSTLKVQPAELEDSGVYFCASSQGPDTWNYGYTFGSGTRLTVV.

There are many counts of this clonotype. The V call is TRBV27, the J call TRBJ2-4; D might be TRBD1 (5 bases). The CDR3 extends over 15 amino acids. V lost 0 bases and J 3 bases, leaving 9 bases between the germline ends. Germline V CDR1 and CDR2: MNHEY, SMNVEV (reference sequence). The DNA of the CDR3 is TGTGCCAGCAGTTTATCAGGGGTGGGCAAAAACATTCAGTACTTC. This encodes CASSLSGVGKNIQYF.

The chain recombines TRBV6-2 or TRBV6-3 with TRBJ2-5, with TRBD2 as a possible D gene (6 bases). The CDR3 has 15 amino acids. Deletions cut 2 bases from V and 0 bases from J, with 10 bases between. The germline V gene encodes CDR1 MNHEY and CDR2 SVGEGT. The CDR3 sequence: CASSYGGTNQETQYF. CDR3 coding DNA: TGTGCCAGCAGTTACGGCGGGACCAACCAAGAGACCCAGTACTTC.

This clonotype was recorded a few times. This chain joins TRBV7-2 and TRBJ1-1; TRBD1 aligns across 10 bases. V was clipped by 5 bases and J by 3 bases; unmatched bases: 3. Germline values: CDR1 SGHTA, CDR2 FQGNSA. There are 14 residues in the CDR3. This chain's CDR3 is CASSTGQGYTEAFF. As DNA, the CDR3 is TGTGCCAGCAGCACGGGACAGGGGTACACTGAAGCTTTCTTT. The full variable domain, with the rest looked up from reference TRBV7-2 and TRBJ1-1, is GAGVSQSPSNKVTEKGKDVELRCDPISGHTALYWYRQSLGQGLEFLIYFQGNSAPDKSGLPSDRFSAERTGGSVSTLTIQRTQQEDSAVYLCASSTGQGYTEAFFGQGTRLTVV.

This clonotype was observed many times. The chain has TRBV5-1 and TRBJ2-5; the D gene is possibly TRBD2 (5 bases). Per the germline V gene, CDR1 is SGHRS and CDR2 is YFSETQ. V was cut by 2 bases and J by 4 bases, with 9 bases left in between. The CDR3 runs to 13 residues. The CDR3 DNA is TGCGCCAGCAGCTTCCCGGGGTCAGAGACCCAGTACTTC. Residues: CASSFPGSETQYF.

This chain connects TRBV2 to TRBJ2-5, with D perhaps being TRBD1 or TRBD2 (6 bases each). V lost 6 bases to trimming and J lost 10 bases, with 15 bases between them. CDR1 is SNHLY and CDR2 is FYNNEI in the germline V gene. The length of the CDR3 is 12 residues. CDR3 in DNA: TGTGCCAGCAGGGGGGGCCTTATAGACCAGTACTTC. It specifies CASRGGLIDQYF.

The chain uses TRBV7-2 and TRBJ2-1; D might be TRBD2 (5 bases). The CDR3 is 18 residues long. V was shortened by 2 bases and J by 6 bases, with 23 bases between the two germline ends. CDR1 and CDR2 (germline): SGHTA, FQGNSA. Here the CDR3 reads CASSLSGLTGISGNEQFF. CDR3 DNA: TGTGCCAGCAGCTTATCGGGATTGACGGGGATTAGTGGCAATGAGCAGTTCTTC.

At least ten counts were recorded for this clonotype. This chain links TRBV7-8 with TRBJ2-3; the match to TRBD2 covers 10 bases. The germline CDR1 and CDR2 sequences are SGHVS and FQNEAQ. The CDR3 is made up of 15 amino acids. J was trimmed by 7 bases and V by 5 bases; bases with no gene match: 9. The CDR3 reads CASSPGAGGPHTQYF. CDR3 DNA: TGTGCCAGCAGCCCGGGAGCGGGGGGGCCTCATACGCAGTATTTT.

The rearrangement links TRBV10-3 to TRBJ2-1; 9 positions agree with TRBD2. The CDR3 sequence is 15 residues long. CDR1 ENHRY and CDR2 SYGVKD come from the germline V gene. Losses at the gene ends were 2 bases for V and 4 bases for J; bases not matched to a gene: 3. The DNA of the CDR3 is TGTGCCATCAGTGAGGCGGGAGGGGCTTACAATGAGCAGTTCTTC. It encodes CAISEAGGAYNEQFF.

Comment on this clonotype: The germline gene is not matched at one end of the junction; a read error may be the cause. The chain is built from TRBV7-2 and TRBJ2-2; D gene uncertain. Germline values: CDR1 SGHTA, CDR2 FQGNSA. The CDR3 sequence is 15 residues long. The CDR3 nucleotides are TGTTCCAGCAGGCCTCTACTCGCGAACACCGGGGAGCTGTTTTTT. Residues: CSSRPLLANTGELFF. Full variable domain (missing parts from reference TRBV7-2 and TRBJ2-2): GAGVSQSPSNKVTEKGKDVELRCDPISGHTALYWYRQSLGQGLEFLIYFQGNSAPDKSGLPSDRFSAERTGGSVSTLTIQRTQQEDSAVYLCSSRPLLANTGELFFGEGSRLTVL.

This clonotype showed up just a few times. The chain carries TRBV10-3 and TRBJ2-1; a possible D gene is TRBD2 (6 bases). Germline CDR1 and CDR2: ENHRY and SYGVKD. The V end was cut by 2 bases, the J end by 5 bases, with 10 bases between. The CDR3 is 14 residues long. The CDR3 region has the DNA TGTGCCATCAGTGAGGGACTACCCGACAATGAGCAGTTCTTC. It translates to CAISEGLPDNEQFF.

V and J are TRBV20-1 and TRBJ2-5, with D uncertain. Germline CDR1 DFQATT, CDR2 SNEGSKA (reference sequence). The CDR3 has 12 residues. V shed 3 bases and J shed 5 bases, with 10 bases lying between them. CDR3: CSARGFEETQYF. CDR3 nucleotides: TGCAGTGCTAGGGGCTTCGAGGAGACCCAGTACTTC.

The V gene is TRBV20-1, the J gene TRBJ2-3; 10 nucleotides line up with TRBD1. The CDR3 runs 15 residues. The V gene end was trimmed by 5 bases and the J gene end by 3 bases; junction bases not matched to a gene: 8. Germline CDR1 reads DFQATT; CDR2 reads SNEGSKA (reference sequence). CDR3 DNA sequence: TGCAGTGCTGAAACCGGGACAGGGGATACAGATACGCAGTATTTT. It yields the protein CSAETGTGDTDTQYF.

The chain combines TRBV20-1 with TRBJ2-7; D assignment may be TRBD1 or TRBD2 (5 bases each). In germline, CDR1 is DFQATT, CDR2 SNEGSKA (reference sequence). Trimming pared 7 bases from V and 7 bases from J, leaving 17 bases between. The CDR3 spans 12 residues. Here the CDR3 reads CSVTGTQLEQYF. The CDR3 DNA is TGCAGTGTGACCGGGACCCAACTAGAGCAGTACTTC.

V is TRBV5-1 and J is TRBJ2-7; D unresolved. The CDR3 consists of 15 residues. V was shortened by 2 bases and J by 2 bases, with 14 bases between the two germline ends. Germline CDR1 SGHRS, CDR2 YFSETQ. As DNA, the CDR3 is TGCGCCAGCAGCTTTACCTCGACTCGGCCCTACGAGCAGTACTTC. Residues: CASSFTSTRPYEQYF. Supplemented by reference TRBV5-1 and TRBJ2-7, the full variable domain reads KAGVTQTPRYLIKTRGQQVTLSCSPISGHRSVSWYQQTPGQGLQFLFEYFSETQRNKGNFPGRFSGRQFSNSRSEMNVSTLELGDSALYLCASSFTSTRPYEQYFGPGTRLTVT.

The chain has TRBV20-1 and TRBJ2-7, with 7 bases that match TRBD1. CDR3 length: 13 amino acids. Germline V gives CDR1 DFQATT, CDR2 SNEGSKA (reference sequence). V shed 3 bases and J 6 bases; nucleotides not matched to a gene: 8. CDR3 sequence reads: CSASPQGIREQYF. Here the CDR3 DNA reads TGCAGTGCTAGCCCACAGGGGATTCGCGAGCAGTACTTC.

This sequence joins TRBV27 and TRBJ1-5, with 12 bases aligning to TRBD1. Germline V gene data show CDR1 as MNHEY and CDR2 as SMNVEV (reference sequence). V was clipped by 4 bases and J by 4 bases; unmatched bases: 5. The CDR3 spans 16 residues. The chain's CDR3 is CASSYWGQGANQPQHF. Here the CDR3 DNA reads TGTGCCAGCAGTTATTGGGGACAGGGGGCAAATCAGCCCCAGCATTTT.

This clonotype has only a few counts. The chain combines TRBV10-3 with TRBJ2-5, with 9 bases that match TRBD2. Germline trimming cut 7 bases from V and 9 bases from J; bases unmatched to any gene: 9. This CDR3 is 13 amino acids long. Germline V gene data show CDR1 as ENHRY and CDR2 as SYGVKD. The CDR3 nucleotides are TGTGCCATCACCGCGGGGGGGGGCCAGGCCCAGTACTTC. This encodes CAITAGGGQAQYF.

This clonotype was detected only a few times. The V gene is TRBV6-5, the J gene TRBJ2-5; D may match TRBD1 or TRBD2 (5 bases each). V was trimmed by 4 bases and J by 5 bases, leaving 17 bases between them. CDR1 is MNHEY, CDR2 SVGAGI, per germline. The CDR3 extends over 15 amino acids. CDR3 nucleotide sequence: TGTGCCAGCAGTTCCCCCTCGGACTGGGACGAGACCCAGTACTTC. Translation gives CASSSPSDWDETQYF.

The chain combines TRBV5-1 with TRBJ2-7; tentative D call: TRBD2 (6 bases). The CDR3 spans 17 residues. The ends were cut back, 0 bases at V and 2 bases at J, with 18 bases in the middle. Per germline, CDR1 SGHRS and CDR2 YFSETQ. The CDR3 region has the DNA TGCGCCAGCAGCTTGGCGATGGGGCGGGGCCCAACCTACGAGCAGTACTTC. This sequence encodes CASSLAMGRGPTYEQYF.

This clonotype was counted between two and nine times. The chain combines TRBV6-1 with TRBJ2-5; no clear D gene. CDR1 and CDR2 (germline): MNHNS, SASEGT. The CDR3 runs to 12 residues. V gave up 7 bases and J gave up 3 bases, with 9 bases separating them. The CDR3 bases are TGTGCCAGCAATCCTTCCAAAGAGACCCAGTACTTC. Translation: CASNPSKETQYF.

A few counts support this clonotype. This chain joins TRBV6-2 or TRBV6-3 and TRBJ2-7; 8 bases line up with TRBD2. This CDR3 region has 14 residues. The V gene end was trimmed by 2 bases and the J gene end by 6 bases; junction bases not matched to a gene: 6. Germline V gene lookup returns CDR1 MNHEY and CDR2 SVGEGT. This CDR3 reads CASSYAGLGLEQYF. CDR3 coding DNA: TGTGCCAGCAGTTACGCGGGACTAGGGCTCGAGCAGTACTTC.

This clonotype was picked up a small number of times. The V call is TRBV6-5, the J call TRBJ2-2, with D perhaps TRBD2 (6 bases). Germline assignment: CDR1 MNHEY and CDR2 SVGAGI. The V gene lost 0 bases and the J gene lost 4 bases, with 12 bases spanning the gap. The CDR3 consists of 16 residues. The DNA of the CDR3 is TGTGCCAGCAGTTACTCACCGGGACTCCTCACCGGGGAGCTGTTTTTT. This gives the protein CASSYSPGLLTGELFF.

The V and J genes are TRBV6-5 and TRBJ2-1, with 9 bases aligning to TRBD2. The CDR3 loop spans 15 amino acids. V lost 4 bases, J lost 9 bases, and 10 bases stayed unmatched. CDR1 and CDR2 (germline): MNHEY, SVGAGI. The CDR3 reads CASSFLREGAGEQFF. Here the CDR3 DNA reads TGTGCCAGCAGTTTTCTGCGGGAGGGGGCGGGTGAGCAGTTCTTC.

In its sample, this clonotype was seen a few times. The genes are TRBV5-1 and TRBJ2-5; D unclear. V dropped 4 bases and J dropped 1 base, with 17 bases sitting between them. Germline V CDR1 and CDR2: SGHRS, YFSETQ. The length of the CDR3 is 16 residues. CDR3 region: CASSTSITGLQETQYF. CDR3 DNA sequence: TGCGCCAGCAGCACTTCGATCACCGGCCTCCAAGAGACCCAGTACTTC.

This clonotype was detected a few times. This chain uses TRBV29-1 with TRBJ2-1; 7 bases agree with TRBD1. The CDR3 loop spans 12 amino acids. The germline gives CDR1 SQVTM, CDR2 ANQGSEA. V shed 5 bases, J shed 6 bases, and the junction held 4 bases outside the gene matches. The CDR3 is CSVFRTGNEQFF. In nucleotides, the CDR3 is TGCAGCGTTTTTAGGACAGGCAATGAGCAGTTCTTC.

The V and J genes are TRBV27 and TRBJ2-3; 14 bases are a match to TRBD2. This CDR3 is 16 amino acids long. Germline trimming cut 3 bases from V and 4 bases from J; bases unmatched to any gene: 3. Germline CDR1 reads MNHEY; CDR2 reads SMNVEV (reference sequence). The CDR3 coding sequence is TGTGCCAGCAGTTTGGGGACTAGCGGGAGTCCAGATACGCAGTATTTT. Translating gives CASSLGTSGSPDTQYF.